The next 7 T cell receptor beta chains were all read from a single sample in a study of a mutant IDH1 vaccine in newly diagnosed glioma. The protocol was immunoSEQ multiplex PCR, while the TCRdb copy is restricted to in-frame clones and leaves out a portion. The table includes 40,000 or so clones, roughly 89% detected once. Regarding time point: baseline, week 1 (first vaccination visit). As to treatment: pre-vaccination baseline after standard-of-care therapy. The sample in question was PBMCs, obtained from a glioma patient treated with radiotherapy, temozolomide or both. Every receptor here comes from a man aged 18 to 35 with glioma.

In this sample, this clone turned up once. The chain couples TRBV7-2 to TRBJ1-1, with no clear D. CDR3 length: 12 amino acids. Germline CDR1 SGHTA, CDR2 FQGNSA. Trimming cost V 5 bases and J 6 bases, with 10 bases left between them. CDR3: CASSQEKSEAFF. CDR3 in DNA: TGTGCCAGCAGCCAGGAGAAGTCTGAAGCTTTCTTT. Supplemented by reference TRBV7-2 and TRBJ1-1, the full variable domain reads GAGVSQSPSNKVTEKGKDVELRCDPISGHTALYWYRQSLGQGLEFLIYFQGNSAPDKSGLPSDRFSAERTGGSVSTLTIQRTQQEDSAVYLCASSQEKSEAFFGQGTRLTVV.

This clone was recorded only once. The chain carries TRBV11-2 and TRBJ1-1, with a possible D match to TRBD1 (5 bases). The V gene lost 5 bases and the J gene lost 7 bases, with 14 bases spanning the gap. The CDR3 covers 13 residues. Germline V gives CDR1 SGHAT, CDR2 FQNNGV. The CDR3 bases are TGTGCCAGCAGCCCCGATCAGGGCATTGAAGCTTTCTTT. This codes for CASSPDQGIEAFF.

The rearrangement uses TRBV28 and TRBJ1-1; 8 bases match TRBD1. The germline CDR1 and CDR2 sequences are MDHEN and SYDVKM. V dropped 6 bases and J dropped 6; count of bases not matched to a gene: 9. The CDR3 contains 14 residues. The CDR3 DNA sequence: TGTGCCAGCAGAAGATGGACAGGGACTGCTGAAGCTTTCTTT. This codes for CASRRWTGTAEAFF. The full variable domain, its missing parts supplied by reference TRBV28 and TRBJ1-1, is DVKVTQSSRYLVKRTGEKVFLECVQDMDHENMFWYRQDPGLGLRLIYFSYDVKMKEKGDIPEGYSVSREKKERFSLILESASTNQTSMYLCASRRWTGTAEAFFGQGTRLTVV.

This chain uses TRBV27 with TRBJ2-3; 7 nucleotides match TRBD1. The ends lost 1 base at V and 5 bases at J; junction bases unmatched: 3. Germline V gene data show CDR1 as MNHEY and CDR2 as SMNVEV (reference sequence). This CDR3 contains 14 residues. The CDR3 spells CASSLLDRVDTQYF. CDR3 in DNA: TGTGCCAGCAGTTTATTAGACAGGGTAGATACGCAGTATTTT.

This rearrangement joins TRBV2 to TRBJ1-2, with D possibly TRBD1 on 6 matching bases. The germline V and J ends were trimmed by 0 bases and 0 bases, with 23 bases remaining between them. Germline assignment: CDR1 SNHLY and CDR2 FYNNEI. There are 20 residues in the CDR3. The CDR3 nucleotides read TGTGCCAGCAGTGAAGCAGGGGTTAGGGGAAGAGGGGGAGCTAACTATGGCTACACCTTC. Protein: CASSEAGVRGRGGANYGYTF.

The chain couples TRBV6-5 to TRBJ2-4; a possible D gene is TRBD1 (6 bases). Looked up from germline, CDR1 is MNHEY and CDR2 is SVGAGI. V was shortened by 2 bases and J by 6 bases, with 17 bases between the two germline ends. This CDR3 has 16 amino acids. The CDR3 DNA follows: TGTGCCAGCAGTTACAGTTGGGCAGGGGCAGGAAACATTCAGTACTTC. The encoded protein is CASSYSWAGAGNIQYF.

The chain couples TRBV5-8 to TRBJ2-5; 16 positions match TRBD2. The CDR3 is 18 amino acids. Germline V gives CDR1 SGHTS, CDR2 YDEGEE. Germline trimming cut 4 bases from V and 2 bases from J; bases unmatched to any gene: 8. CDR3 nucleotide sequence: TGTGCCAGCAGCCAAGGGACTAGCGGGAGGGCTGGTCAAGAGACCCAGTACTTC. Its protein is CASSQGTSGRAGQETQYF.